A selection of T cell receptor beta chains follows, all from one sample in a study of blood T cell repertoires in COVID-19. Profiling relied on immunoSEQ multiplex PCR, and the TCRdb table lists in-frame clones only, not all of them. Seen here are tens of thousands of clones, around four fifths observed once, and the top ten hold about 15%. Sequencing was carried out using peripheral blood. These receptors came from a human donor in a cohort sampled during active COVID-19. CDR3s include the opening cysteine and the closing phenylalanine or tryptophan. Fields, in order: clone size, D gene, J gene, V gene, CDR3 DNA, CDR3 protein. The D gene is left open where the match is weak. Expanded clones are given a class, and other clones once, few, many or no size at all.

clone size: .; D gene: .; J gene: TRBJ2-7; V gene: TRBV29-1; CDR3 DNA: TGCAGCTACGAGGGAAACCACTACGAGCAGTACTTC; CDR3 protein: CSYEGNHYEQYF
clone size: .; D gene: .; J gene: TRBJ2-3; V gene: TRBV30; CDR3 DNA: TGTGCCTGCAGCCGGGGGACAGATACGCAGTATTTT; CDR3 protein: CACSRGTDTQYF
clone size: .; D gene: .; J gene: TRBJ1-1; V gene: TRBV7-9; CDR3 DNA: TGTGCCAGCAGCCTAGACAGTAGAAGCACTGAAGCTTTCTTT; CDR3 protein: CASSLDSRSTEAFF
clone size: .; D gene: .; J gene: TRBJ1-1; V gene: TRBV6-5; CDR3 DNA: TGTGCCAGCAGTCAGGGCTTGGACACTGAAGCTTTCTTT; CDR3 protein: CASSQGLDTEAFF
clone size: .; D gene: .; J gene: TRBJ1-6; V gene: TRBV9; CDR3 DNA: TGTGCCAGCAGCGTAGGGAGAGGCAATCTCCATAATTCACCCCTCCACTTT; CDR3 protein: CASSVGRGNLHNSPLHF
clone size: once; D gene: .; J gene: TRBJ2-7; V gene: TRBV12-1; CDR3 DNA: TGTGCCAGCAGCTCTCGTTCGGGACTAGGAGCTTGCGAGCAGTACTTC; CDR3 protein: CASSSRSGLGACEQYF
clone size: once; D gene: .; J gene: TRBJ2-5; V gene: TRBV7-9; CDR3 DNA: TGTGCCAGCAGCTTATTAGCGGCGGCCCAAGAGACCCAGTACTTC; CDR3 protein: CASSLLAAAQETQYF
clone size: .; D gene: TRBD2; J gene: TRBJ2-3; V gene: TRBV11-3; CDR3 DNA: TGTGCCAGCAGCCCCGGGGGTAGCGGGGGGGAAGCAGATACGCAGTATTTT; CDR3 protein: CASSPGGSGGEADTQYF
clone size: .; D gene: .; J gene: TRBJ1-5; V gene: TRBV6-5; CDR3 DNA: TGTGCCAGCAGAGCAGGGGATCAGCCCCAGCATTTT; CDR3 protein: CASRAGDQPQHF
clone size: .; D gene: .; J gene: TRBJ2-4; V gene: TRBV21-1; CDR3 DNA: TGTGCCAGCAGCATTAAACAGGCGTACAAAAACATTCAGTACTTC; CDR3 protein: CASSIKQAYKNIQYF
clone size: .; D gene: TRBD1; J gene: TRBJ1-3; V gene: TRBV13; CDR3 DNA: TGTGCCAGCAGCTTAAACAGGGGGGCTGGAAACACCATATATTTT; CDR3 protein: CASSLNRGAGNTIYF
clone size: .; D gene: .; J gene: TRBJ2-3; V gene: TRBV4-1; CDR3 DNA: TGCGCCAGCAGCCAAGCCCAGGACTCCGACACAGATACGCAGTATTTT; CDR3 protein: CASSQAQDSDTDTQYF
clone size: .; D gene: .; J gene: TRBJ1-4; V gene: TRBV10-3; CDR3 DNA: TGTGCCATCCGAGAGCCCGGGGCAACTAATGAAAAACTGTTTTTT; CDR3 protein: CAIREPGATNEKLFF
clone size: .; D gene: .; J gene: TRBJ2-7; V gene: TRBV3-1/TRBV3-2; CDR3 DNA: TGTGCCAGCAGCCAGGCAGGTAGCTCCTACGAGCAGTACTTC; CDR3 protein: CASSQAGSSYEQYF
clone size: .; D gene: TRBD2; J gene: TRBJ2-1; V gene: TRBV5-1; CDR3 DNA: TGCGCCAGCAGAGGATCAGCGGGGGGGCGCAATGAGCAGTTCTTC; CDR3 protein: CASRGSAGGRNEQFF
clone size: .; D gene: TRBD1; J gene: TRBJ2-7; V gene: TRBV18; CDR3 DNA: TGTGCCAGCTCACCGGACAGGTACTACGAGCAGTACTTC; CDR3 protein: CASSPDRYYEQYF
clone size: few; D gene: .; J gene: TRBJ1-1; V gene: TRBV4-3; CDR3 DNA: TGCGCCAGCAGCCAAGACTGGGGGGACACTGAAGCTTTCTTT; CDR3 protein: CASSQDWGDTEAFF
clone size: .; D gene: TRBD1; J gene: TRBJ1-4; V gene: TRBV9; CDR3 DNA: TGTGCCAGCAGCTCCCGACAGGGAAGTTATGAAAAACTGTTTTTT; CDR3 protein: CASSSRQGSYEKLFF
clone size: .; D gene: .; J gene: TRBJ1-2; V gene: TRBV11-2; CDR3 DNA: .; CDR3 protein: CASSRVGAGAPLLF
clone size: .; D gene: .; J gene: TRBJ1-1; V gene: TRBV12-3/TRBV12-4; CDR3 DNA: TGTGCCAGCAGTTTTAGTACTGAAGCTTTCTTT; CDR3 protein: CASSFSTEAFF
clone size: .; D gene: TRBD2; J gene: TRBJ2-1; V gene: TRBV4-3; CDR3 DNA: TGCGCCAGCAGCCAGCTAGCGGGGGGGGGCCCCGCGAATGAGCAGTTCTTC; CDR3 protein: CASSQLAGGGPANEQFF
clone size: few; D gene: .; J gene: TRBJ1-1; V gene: TRBV6-6; CDR3 DNA: TGTGCCAGCAGCCCCGGACAGAGTAAAGCTTTCTTT; CDR3 protein: CASSPGQSKAFF
clone size: .; D gene: .; J gene: TRBJ1-5; V gene: TRBV12-3/TRBV12-4; CDR3 DNA: TGTGCCAGCAGTTCTCAGGGTCAGCCCCAGCATTTT; CDR3 protein: CASSSQGQPQHF
clone size: .; D gene: .; J gene: TRBJ1-2; V gene: TRBV12-3/TRBV12-4; CDR3 DNA: TGTGCCAGCAGGGGAGGGGGTTATGGCTACACCTTC; CDR3 protein: CASRGGGYGYTF
clone size: .; D gene: .; J gene: TRBJ2-7; V gene: TRBV3-1/TRBV3-2; CDR3 DNA: TGTGCCAGCAGCCAAGGTGAGGGGGGGCCCTACGAGCAGTACTTC; CDR3 protein: CASSQGEGGPYEQYF
clone size: .; D gene: TRBD1; J gene: TRBJ2-7; V gene: TRBV6-2/TRBV6-3; CDR3 DNA: TGTGCCAGCAGTTACCTCCCGGACAGGGGAGGCTACGAGCAGTACTTC; CDR3 protein: CASSYLPDRGGYEQYF
clone size: .; D gene: .; J gene: TRBJ1-1; V gene: TRBV6-5; CDR3 DNA: TGTGCCAGCACCAATCCTGCCAGGAACACTGAAGCTTTCTTT; CDR3 protein: CASTNPARNTEAFF
clone size: .; D gene: .; J gene: TRBJ2-7; V gene: TRBV12-5; CDR3 DNA: TGTGCTAGTGGTTTGTTCGCGAAGAACGAGCAGTACTTC; CDR3 protein: CASGLFAKNEQYF
clone size: few; D gene: .; J gene: TRBJ1-5; V gene: TRBV6-1; CDR3 DNA: TGTGCCAGCAGTGATGGGGCGGGACAGCCCCAGCATTTT; CDR3 protein: CASSDGAGQPQHF
clone size: .; D gene: TRBD1; J gene: TRBJ1-4; V gene: TRBV5-8; CDR3 DNA: TGTGCCAGCAGAAAACAGGGGGCAGGGGAAAAACTGTTTTTT; CDR3 protein: CASRKQGAGEKLFF
clone size: .; D gene: TRBD1; J gene: TRBJ1-4; V gene: TRBV9; CDR3 DNA: TGTGCCAGCAGCCCCTGGGACAGGGTTTATGAAAAACTGTTTTTT; CDR3 protein: CASSPWDRVYEKLFF
clone size: .; D gene: .; J gene: TRBJ1-5; V gene: TRBV15; CDR3 DNA: TGTGCCACCAGCAGAAGACAGGTGTTTAGCAATCAGCCCCAGCATTTT; CDR3 protein: CATSRRQVFSNQPQHF
clone size: .; D gene: .; J gene: TRBJ1-1; V gene: TRBV6-6; CDR3 DNA: TGTGCCAGCAGCTTGACAGGGAACACTGAAGCTTTCTTT; CDR3 protein: CASSLTGNTEAFF
clone size: .; D gene: .; J gene: TRBJ1-4; V gene: TRBV15; CDR3 DNA: TGTGCCACCAGCGGGGGGGACAAGATCGAAAAACTGTTTTTT; CDR3 protein: CATSGGDKIEKLFF
clone size: .; D gene: .; J gene: TRBJ2-3; V gene: TRBV18; CDR3 DNA: TGTGCCAGCTCCCCCATCCGGGGGGCGTTCGCAGATACGCAGTATTTT; CDR3 protein: CASSPIRGAFADTQYF
clone size: .; D gene: TRBD1; J gene: TRBJ1-4; V gene: TRBV5-5; CDR3 DNA: TGTGCCAGCAGCTCTACCGCCCGGACAGGGGACGAAAAACTGTTTTTT; CDR3 protein: CASSSTARTGDEKLFF
clone size: once; D gene: TRBD1; J gene: TRBJ1-5; V gene: TRBV7-2; CDR3 DNA: TGTGCCAGCACCTTGACAGGGGACCAGCCCCAGCATTTT; CDR3 protein: CASTLTGDQPQHF
clone size: few; D gene: TRBD1; J gene: TRBJ1-4; V gene: TRBV2; CDR3 DNA: TGTGCCAGCTATGGATCCAGGACAGGGGATAGGGAAAAACTGTTTTTT; CDR3 protein: CASYGSRTGDREKLFF
clone size: .; D gene: .; J gene: TRBJ1-5; V gene: TRBV5-1; CDR3 DNA: TGCGCCAGCAGCTTGGGAGGTCAGGGGAATCAGCCCCAGCATTTT; CDR3 protein: CASSLGGQGNQPQHF
clone size: .; D gene: .; J gene: TRBJ1-5; V gene: TRBV12-2; CDR3 DNA: TGTGCAAGTCGCTTAGGAGTGTCTCAGCCCCAGCATTTT; CDR3 protein: CASRLGVSQPQHF
clone size: .; D gene: TRBD1; J gene: TRBJ1-2; V gene: TRBV14; CDR3 DNA: TGTGCCAGCAGCCAGCGACAGGGTAGTGGCTACACCTTC; CDR3 protein: CASSQRQGSGYTF
clone size: .; D gene: TRBD1; J gene: TRBJ2-7; V gene: TRBV4-3; CDR3 DNA: TGCGCCAGCAGCCCAACCCGACAGGGAACCTACGAGCAGTACTTC; CDR3 protein: CASSPTRQGTYEQYF
clone size: .; D gene: .; J gene: TRBJ2-5; V gene: TRBV3-1/TRBV3-2; CDR3 DNA: TGTGCCAGCAGCCAAGATCAGGGCCAAGAGACCCAGTACTTC; CDR3 protein: CASSQDQGQETQYF
clone size: once; D gene: TRBD1; J gene: TRBJ1-4; V gene: TRBV16; CDR3 DNA: TGTGCCAGCAGCCGCACAGGGGCTTATGAAAAACTGTTTTTT; CDR3 protein: CASSRTGAYEKLFF
clone size: .; D gene: .; J gene: TRBJ2-1; V gene: TRBV6-5; CDR3 DNA: TGTGCCAGCAGTTACTCATGGGCCAGGGTTAACAATGAGCAGTTCTTC; CDR3 protein: CASSYSWARVNNEQFF
clone size: .; D gene: TRBD1; J gene: TRBJ1-1; V gene: TRBV19; CDR3 DNA: TGTGCCAGTAGTACCCGGGTCAGGGGGCTCGTGGATACTGAAGCTTTCTTT; CDR3 protein: CASSTRVRGLVDTEAFF
clone size: .; D gene: TRBD1; J gene: TRBJ1-1; V gene: TRBV11-2; CDR3 DNA: TGTGCCAGCAGTTACAGGGGGCGCGGAGATGAAGCTTTCTTT; CDR3 protein: CASSYRGRGDEAFF
clone size: .; D gene: .; J gene: TRBJ1-2; V gene: TRBV9; CDR3 DNA: TGTGCCAGCAGCGTAGAGGGGTATGGCTACACCTTC; CDR3 protein: CASSVEGYGYTF
clone size: .; D gene: .; J gene: TRBJ1-1; V gene: TRBV29-1; CDR3 DNA: TGCAGCGCTTTAATCCTGAGGGAGTTGAACACTGAAGCTTTCTTT; CDR3 protein: CSALILRELNTEAFF
clone size: .; D gene: TRBD2; J gene: TRBJ2-7; V gene: TRBV6-2/TRBV6-3; CDR3 DNA: TGTGCCAGCAGTTACTCGACGGAACTTTTAGCGGGGGGCCGCTCCTACGAGCAGTACTTC; CDR3 protein: CASSYSTELLAGGRSYEQYF
clone size: .; D gene: .; J gene: TRBJ1-1; V gene: TRBV18; CDR3 DNA: TGTGCCAGCTCACCAAGCATAAAGAGTGTGAGCACTGAAGCTTTCTTT; CDR3 protein: CASSPSIKSVSTEAFF
clone size: .; D gene: TRBD2; J gene: TRBJ2-2; V gene: TRBV20-1; CDR3 DNA: TGCAGTGCTAGTGGGGGGGTGAACACCGGGGAGCTGTTTTTT; CDR3 protein: CSASGGVNTGELFF